Below, 16 T cell receptor beta chains from the same sample are listed, as sequenced in a study of vaccination and CD4 T cells after COVID-19. These TCRs are of unknown antigen specificity. Researchers used the Oncomine TCR Beta short-read assay to sequence DNA from cultured CD4+ T cells. TCRdb re-called the PCR reads with MiXCR, one entry per CDR3 protein. The profile shows around 15,000 distinct CDR3 sequences, about 50% of them singletons. The time point here: late sampling 161 to 241 days after vaccination in a few convalescent patients. Regarding treatment: approximately 11-day PBMC culture with coronavirus spike peptide pools or control peptides (ViraFEST assay). Source: CD4+ T cells from blood, cultured in vitro, taken about 7 months after SARS-CoV-2 vaccination. The receptor set was obtained from a human donor who had recovered from COVID-19.

The chain uses TRBV15 and TRBJ2-1, with a possible D match to TRBD2 (7 bases). This CDR3 region has 15 residues. V lost 3 bases and J lost 5, with 14 bases in between. Germline values: CDR1 LNHNV, CDR2 YYDKDF (reference sequence). The chain's CDR3 is CATSSWTRGDNEQFF. The CDR3 coding sequence is TGTGCCACCAGCAGCTGGACTAGGGGGGACAATGAGCAGTTCTTC.

This chain links TRBV4-1 with TRBJ2-5, with a weak D call TRBD2 (6 bases). CDR1 MGHRA and CDR2 YSYEKL come from the germline V gene. V dropped 4 bases and J dropped 5 bases, with 11 bases sitting between them. This CDR3 is 13 amino acids long. The CDR3 region is CASSLLAMETQYF. As DNA, the CDR3 is TGCGCCAGCAGCCTGCTAGCGATGGAGACCCAGTACTTC.

This chain joins TRBV18 and TRBJ2-5; 11 bases are shared with TRBD1. J gave up 5 bases and V 2 bases, and 10 bases lay outside the gene matches. Germline V lookup: CDR1 KGHSH, CDR2 LQKENI. The CDR3 has 17 residues. CDR3 loop: CASSPSTGTGGYETQYF. The CDR3 coding sequence is TGTGCCAGCTCACCAAGCACCGGGACAGGGGGATATGAGACCCAGTACTTC. The full variable domain, with the rest looked up from reference TRBV18 and TRBJ2-5, is NAGVMQNPRHLVRRRGQEARLRCSPMKGHSHVYWYRQLPEEGLKFMVYLQKENIIDESGMPKERFSAEFPKEGPSILRIQQVVRGDSAAYFCASSPSTGTGGYETQYFGPGTRLLVL.

CDR3 nucleotide sequence: TGTGCCAGCAGCCAGGACGGGGGGGCGGGATCCTACGAGCAGTACTTC. Translated, it gives CASSQDGGAGSYEQYF. The genes are TRBV6-1 and TRBJ2-7, with 8 positions matching TRBD2. This CDR3 spans 16 amino acids. Trimming removed 6 bases from V and 1 base from J; junction bases left unmatched: 11. Germline assignment: CDR1 MNHNS and CDR2 SASEGT.

The CDR3 nucleotides read TGCGCCAGCAGCCAGCGGGGTGGGGATGAGGCTTTCTTT. It yields the protein CASSQRGGDEAFF. The chain recombines TRBV4-1 with TRBJ1-1, with D unresolved. Trimming shortened V by 3 bases and J by 11 bases, and 16 bases separated the two germline ends. Germline CDR1 MGHRA, CDR2 YSYEKL. This CDR3 has 13 residues.

The chain links TRBV20-1 to TRBJ2-2; D possibly uses TRBD1 or TRBD2 (5 bases each). Germline V lookup: CDR1 DFQATT, CDR2 SNEGSKA (reference sequence). V lost 5 bases, J lost 4 bases, and 23 bases lay in between. The CDR3 extends over 17 amino acids. The DNA of the CDR3 is TGCAGTGCTTTCAGCGCAAACGTCCCGGGGCGCACCGGGGAGCTGTTTTTT. Translation: CSAFSANVPGRTGELFF.

The CDR3 DNA follows: TGTGCCAGCAGTTTAGTGGATACGCAGTATTTT. Translation: CASSLVDTQYF. The chain has TRBV28 and TRBJ2-3, with no clear D. Germline CDR1 and CDR2: MDHEN and SYDVKM. The length of the CDR3 is 11 residues. Trimming stripped 2 bases from V and 6 bases from J, with 3 bases between.

This clonotype was seen only a few times. J is TRBJ1-6 and V is TRBV6-1, with 8 bases lining up with TRBD1. The CDR3 spans 12 residues. The V gene's germline CDR1 is MNHNS and CDR2 SASEGT. J was trimmed by 9 bases and V by 10 bases; bases with no gene match: 5. The chain's CDR3 is CATTDRVSPLHF. CDR3 coding DNA: TGTGCCACCACGGACAGGGTTTCACCCCTCCACTTT.

In its sample, this clonotype is medium-sized. This rearrangement joins TRBV19 to TRBJ1-6, with D maybe TRBD1 (6 bases). The V end lost 8 bases, the J end lost 4 bases, and 9 bases lay between the germline ends. This CDR3 spans 13 amino acids. In germline, CDR1 is LNHDA, CDR2 SQIVND (reference sequence). The CDR3 protein is CASQGTYNSPLHF. CDR3 in DNA: TGTGCCAGTCAGGGGACTTATAATTCACCCCTCCACTTT.

V is TRBV11-3 and J is TRBJ2-7; the match to TRBD1 covers 10 bases. The junction had 16 bases not matched to a gene; V was cut back by 4 bases and J by 7 bases. Germline values: CDR1 SGHNT, CDR2 YENEEA. The CDR3 is made up of 17 amino acids. CDR3 DNA sequence: TGTGCCAGCAGCTGGGGGACAGGGGTGGCGGGAGTGGGAGAGCAGTACTTC. Its translation: CASSWGTGVAGVGEQYF.

A few counts support this clonotype. The gene calls are TRBV6-1 and TRBJ2-1; D not resolved. This CDR3 comprises 13 residues. CDR1 and CDR2 from the germline V gene are MNHNS and SASEGT. V was trimmed by 5 bases and J by 5 bases, leaving 10 bases between them. The chain's CDR3 is CASSRPSNNEQFF. The DNA of the CDR3 is TGTGCCAGCAGTCGACCATCCAACAATGAGCAGTTCTTC.

The chain links TRBV7-2 to TRBJ2-5, with D tentatively TRBD1 (5 bases). V was clipped by 4 bases and J by 2 bases, with 11 bases between them. The CDR3 runs to 14 residues. From germline, CDR1 is SGHTA and CDR2 FQGNSA. The CDR3, as DNA: TGTGCCAGCAGCTCAATAGACAGACAAGAGACCCAGTACTTC. It specifies CASSSIDRQETQYF. Based on the CDR3 plus reference TRBV7-2 and TRBJ2-5, the full variable domain is GAGVSQSPSNKVTEKGKDVELRCDPISGHTALYWYRQSLGQGLEFLIYFQGNSAPDKSGLPSDRFSAERTGGSVSTLTIQRTQQEDSAVYLCASSSIDRQETQYFGPGTRLLVL.

This clonotype appeared a few times. This rearrangement joins TRBV20-1 to TRBJ1-2; TRBD1 agrees at 7 bases. Trimming took 0 bases from V and 4 from J; bases not matched to a gene: 8. The CDR3 length is 15 residues. In germline, CDR1 is DFQATT, CDR2 SNEGSKA (reference sequence). The CDR3 DNA is TGCAGTGCTAGAGATCCAGGGGGTTCAGGCTATGGCTACACCTTC. Translating gives CSARDPGGSGYGYTF.

This clonotype is a singleton in its sample. The chain couples TRBV6-2 or TRBV6-3 to TRBJ2-5, with 8 bases identical to TRBD2. The ends lost 0 bases at V and 1 base at J; junction bases unmatched: 4. This CDR3 contains 16 residues. CDR1 MNHEY and CDR2 SVGEGT come from the germline V gene. DNA of the CDR3: TGTGCCAGCAGTTACTCGGTAGCGGGAATCCAAGAGACCCAGTACTTC. It translates to CASSYSVAGIQETQYF.

The genes are TRBV7-6 and TRBJ1-3; D gene ambiguous. This CDR3 spans 14 amino acids. The germline V gene encodes CDR1 SGHVS and CDR2 FNYEAQ. V shed 0 bases and J shed 0 bases, with 3 bases lying between them. CDR3 sequence reads: CASSLAVSGNTIYF. The CDR3 region has the DNA TGTGCCAGCAGCTTAGCCGTCTCTGGAAACACCATATATTTT.

The V call is TRBV11-2, the J call TRBJ2-3; TRBD1 aligns across 7 bases. The junction had 6 bases not matched to a gene; V was cut back by 5 bases and J by 1 base. CDR1 is SGHAT and CDR2 is FQNNGV in the germline V gene. CDR3 length equals 15 residues. The CDR3, as DNA: TGTGCCAGCAGCAAAAGACAGGGAGGCACAGATACGCAGTATTTT. It codes for CASSKRQGGTDTQYF.